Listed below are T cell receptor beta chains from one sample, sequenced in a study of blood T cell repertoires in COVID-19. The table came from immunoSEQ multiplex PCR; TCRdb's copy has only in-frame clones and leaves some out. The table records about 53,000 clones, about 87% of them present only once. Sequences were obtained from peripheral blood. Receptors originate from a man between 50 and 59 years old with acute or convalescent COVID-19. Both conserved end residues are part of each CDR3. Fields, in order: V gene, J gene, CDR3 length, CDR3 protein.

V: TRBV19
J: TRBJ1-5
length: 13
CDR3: CASSITGNQPQHF

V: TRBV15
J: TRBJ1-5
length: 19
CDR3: CATSRVTFWQGYSNQPQHF

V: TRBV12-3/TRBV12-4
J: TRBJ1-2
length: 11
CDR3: CATTGEGGYTF

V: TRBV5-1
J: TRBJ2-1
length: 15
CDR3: CASSFGLDSYNEQFF

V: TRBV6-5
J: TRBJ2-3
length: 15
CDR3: CASSSQRTSTDTQYF

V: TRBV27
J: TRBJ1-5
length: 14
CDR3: CASSLARGNQPQHF

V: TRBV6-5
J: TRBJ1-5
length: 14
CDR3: CASSPKSPNQPQHF

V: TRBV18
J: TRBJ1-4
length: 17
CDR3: CASSPDGRGTNNEKLFF

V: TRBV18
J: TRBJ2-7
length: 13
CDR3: CASSLGARNEQYF

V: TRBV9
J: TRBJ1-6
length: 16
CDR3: CASSVFGGPVDSPLHF

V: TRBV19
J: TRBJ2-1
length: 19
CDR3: CASSILTSGRLGGSNEQFF

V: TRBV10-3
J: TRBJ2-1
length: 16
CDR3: CAISTDRDFPYNEQFF

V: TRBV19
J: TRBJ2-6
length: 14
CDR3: CASSQGTGANVLTF

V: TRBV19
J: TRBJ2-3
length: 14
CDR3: CASSGRTFTDTQYF

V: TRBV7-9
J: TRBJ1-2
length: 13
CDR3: CASSYREEDGYTF

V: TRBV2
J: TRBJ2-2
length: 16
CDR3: CASSGQFGENTGELFF

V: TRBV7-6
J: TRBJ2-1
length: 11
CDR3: CASSLQNEQFF

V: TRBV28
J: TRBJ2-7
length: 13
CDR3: CASSSGLAGEQYF

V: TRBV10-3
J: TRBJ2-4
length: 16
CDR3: CAISESRRGPMDIQYF

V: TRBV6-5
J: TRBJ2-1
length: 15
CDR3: CASSYSYQGDNEQFF

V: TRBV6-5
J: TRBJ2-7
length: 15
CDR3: CASTTGLAGGQEQYF

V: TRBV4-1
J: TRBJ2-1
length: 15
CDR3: CASSQTSGRANEQFF

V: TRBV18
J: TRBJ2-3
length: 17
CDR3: CASSPRGASGGTDTQYF

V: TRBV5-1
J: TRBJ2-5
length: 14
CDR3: CASSSGQSQETQYF

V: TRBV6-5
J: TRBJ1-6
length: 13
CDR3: CASNGVRDSPLHF

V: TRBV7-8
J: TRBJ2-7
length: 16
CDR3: CASSFRRTSGNYEQYF

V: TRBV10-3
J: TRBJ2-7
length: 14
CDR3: CAISASMDSYEQYF

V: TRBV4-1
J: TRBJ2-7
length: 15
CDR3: CASSQEENSGFEQYF

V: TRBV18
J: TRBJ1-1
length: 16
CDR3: CASSPPNSYMNTEAFF

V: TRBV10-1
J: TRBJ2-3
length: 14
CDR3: CASSDQGSTDTQYF

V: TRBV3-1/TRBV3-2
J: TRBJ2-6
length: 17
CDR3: CASSQDRGGSGANVLTF

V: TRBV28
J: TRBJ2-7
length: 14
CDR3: CASSLNLVRYEQYF

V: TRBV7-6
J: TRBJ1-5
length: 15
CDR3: CASSLGQGNNQPQHF

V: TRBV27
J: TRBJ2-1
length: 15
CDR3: CASSLGTSGYNEQFF

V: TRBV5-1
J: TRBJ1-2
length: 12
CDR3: CASSLVRDGYTF

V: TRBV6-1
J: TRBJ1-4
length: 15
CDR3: CASSEIAGAYGKLFF

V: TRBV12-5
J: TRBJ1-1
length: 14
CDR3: CASGLGTGSTEAFF

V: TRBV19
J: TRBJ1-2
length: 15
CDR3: CASSDRDRVGYGYTF

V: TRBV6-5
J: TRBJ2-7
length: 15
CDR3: CASTIGGTGSYEQYF

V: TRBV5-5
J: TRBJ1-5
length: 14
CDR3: CASSLYLGAQPQHF

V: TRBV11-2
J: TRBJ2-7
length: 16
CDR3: CASSPRPGQGIYEQYF

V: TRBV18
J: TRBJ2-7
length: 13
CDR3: CASSPGQNYEQYF

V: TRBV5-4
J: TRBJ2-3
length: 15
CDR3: CASSELAGSPNTQYF

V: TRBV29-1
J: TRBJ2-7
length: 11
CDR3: CSVGTNYAQYF

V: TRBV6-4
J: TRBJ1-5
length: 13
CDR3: CASSRQIDQPQHF

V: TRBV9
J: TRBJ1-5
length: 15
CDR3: CASSVASTVGQPQHF